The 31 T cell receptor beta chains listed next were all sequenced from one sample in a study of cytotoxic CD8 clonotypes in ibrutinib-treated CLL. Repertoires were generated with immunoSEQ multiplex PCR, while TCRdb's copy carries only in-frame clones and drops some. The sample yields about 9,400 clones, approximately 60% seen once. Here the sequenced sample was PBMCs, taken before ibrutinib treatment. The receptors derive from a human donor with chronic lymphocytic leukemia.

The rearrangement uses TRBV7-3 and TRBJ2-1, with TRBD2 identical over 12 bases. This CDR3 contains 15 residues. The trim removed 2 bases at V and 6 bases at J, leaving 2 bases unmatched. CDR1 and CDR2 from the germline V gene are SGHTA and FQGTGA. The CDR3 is CASSLRTSGINEQFF. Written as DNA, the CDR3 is TGTGCCAGCAGCTTACGGACTAGCGGGATCAATGAGCAGTTCTTC. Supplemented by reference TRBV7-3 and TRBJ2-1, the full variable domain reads GAGVSQTPSNKVTEKGKYVELRCDPISGHTALYWYRQSLGQGPEFLIYFQGTGAADDSGLPNDRFFAVRPEGSVSTLKIQRTERGDSAVYLCASSLRTSGINEQFFGPGTRLTVL.

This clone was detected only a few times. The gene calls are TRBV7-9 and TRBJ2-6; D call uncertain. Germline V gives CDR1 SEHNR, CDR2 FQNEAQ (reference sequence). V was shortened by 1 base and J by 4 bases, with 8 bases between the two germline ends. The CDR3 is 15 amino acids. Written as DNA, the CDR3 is TGTGCCAGCAGCTTAGGCTCAGCGGGGGCCAACGTCCTGACTTTC. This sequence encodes CASSLGSAGANVLTF.

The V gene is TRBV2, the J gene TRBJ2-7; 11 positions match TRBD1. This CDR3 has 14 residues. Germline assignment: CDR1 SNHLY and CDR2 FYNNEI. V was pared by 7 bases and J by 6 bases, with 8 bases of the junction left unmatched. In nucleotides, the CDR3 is TGTGCCAGCAAAGCCGGGACAGGGGGACCCGAGCAGTACTTC. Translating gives CASKAGTGGPEQYF.

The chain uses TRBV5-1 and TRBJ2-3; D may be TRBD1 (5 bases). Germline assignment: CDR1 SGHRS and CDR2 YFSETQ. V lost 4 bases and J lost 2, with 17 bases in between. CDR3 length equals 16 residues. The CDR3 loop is CASSTDSPRYTDTQYF. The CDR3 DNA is TGCGCCAGCAGCACTGACAGTCCACGTTACACAGATACGCAGTATTTT. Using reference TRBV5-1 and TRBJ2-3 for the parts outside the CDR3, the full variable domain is KAGVTQTPRYLIKTRGQQVTLSCSPISGHRSVSWYQQTPGQGLQFLFEYFSETQRNKGNFPGRFSGRQFSNSRSEMNVSTLELGDSALYLCASSTDSPRYTDTQYFGPGTRLTVL.

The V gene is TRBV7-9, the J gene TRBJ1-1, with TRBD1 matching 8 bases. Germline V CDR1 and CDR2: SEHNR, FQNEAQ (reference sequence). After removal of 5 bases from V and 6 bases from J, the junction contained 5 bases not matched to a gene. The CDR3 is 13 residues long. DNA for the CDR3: TGTGCCAGCAGCCGTGGACAGGGCTCTGAAGCTTTCTTT. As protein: CASSRGQGSEAFF. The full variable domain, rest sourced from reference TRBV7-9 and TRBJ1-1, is DTGVSQNPRHKITKRGQNVTFRCDPISEHNRLYWYRQTLGQGPEFLTYFQNEAQLEKSRLLSDRFSAERPKGSFSTLEIQRTEQGDSAMYLCASSRGQGSEAFFGQGTRLTVV.

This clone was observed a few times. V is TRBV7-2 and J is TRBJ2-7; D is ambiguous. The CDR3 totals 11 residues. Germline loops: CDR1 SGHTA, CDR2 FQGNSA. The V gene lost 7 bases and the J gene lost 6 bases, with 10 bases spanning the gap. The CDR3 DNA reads TGTGCCAGCACCCCCGCGGTCGAGCAGTACTTC. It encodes CASTPAVEQYF. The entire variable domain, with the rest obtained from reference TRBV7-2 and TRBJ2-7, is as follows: GAGVSQSPSNKVTEKGKDVELRCDPISGHTALYWYRQSLGQGLEFLIYFQGNSAPDKSGLPSDRFSAERTGGSVSTLTIQRTQQEDSAVYLCASTPAVEQYFGPGTRLTVT.

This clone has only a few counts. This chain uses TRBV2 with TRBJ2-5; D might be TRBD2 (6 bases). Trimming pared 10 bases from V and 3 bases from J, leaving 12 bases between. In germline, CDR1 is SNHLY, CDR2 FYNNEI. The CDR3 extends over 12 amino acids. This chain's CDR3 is CAMQGLKETQYF. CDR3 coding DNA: TGTGCCATGCAGGGACTCAAAGAGACCCAGTACTTC.

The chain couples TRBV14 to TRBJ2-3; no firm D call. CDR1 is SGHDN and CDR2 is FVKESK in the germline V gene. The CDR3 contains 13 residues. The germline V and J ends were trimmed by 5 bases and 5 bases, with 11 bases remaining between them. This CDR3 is CASSDYPGDTQYF. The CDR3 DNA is TGTGCCAGCAGCGATTACCCGGGAGATACGCAGTATTTT.

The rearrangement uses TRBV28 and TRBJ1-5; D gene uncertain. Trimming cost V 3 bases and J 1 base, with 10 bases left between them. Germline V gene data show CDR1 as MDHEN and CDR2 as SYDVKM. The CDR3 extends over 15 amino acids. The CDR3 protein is CASSFPGRSNQPQHF. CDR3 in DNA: TGTGCCAGCAGTTTCCCCGGACGCAGCAATCAGCCCCAGCATTTT.

The DNA of the CDR3 is TGCGCCAGCAGCCATGGAGCAGCGACGAACACTGAAGCTTTCTTT. This gives the protein CASSHGAATNTEAFF. The chain combines TRBV4-1 with TRBJ1-1; D is ambiguous. Germline CDR1 MGHRA, CDR2 YSYEKL. CDR3 length: 15 residues. V was cut by 3 bases and J by 1 base, with 12 bases left in between.

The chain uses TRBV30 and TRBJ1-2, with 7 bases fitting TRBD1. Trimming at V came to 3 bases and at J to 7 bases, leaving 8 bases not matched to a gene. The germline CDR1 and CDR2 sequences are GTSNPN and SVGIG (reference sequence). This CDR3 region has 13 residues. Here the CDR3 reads CAWSSDRVGGYTF. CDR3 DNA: TGTGCCTGGAGCAGTGACAGGGTTGGTGGCTACACCTTC. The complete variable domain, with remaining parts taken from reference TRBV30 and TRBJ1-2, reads SQTIHQWPATLVQPVGSPLSLECTVEGTSNPNLYWYRQAAGRGLQLLFYSVGIGQISSEVPQNLSASRPQDRQFILSSKKLLLSDSGFYLCAWSSDRVGGYTFGSGTRLTVV.

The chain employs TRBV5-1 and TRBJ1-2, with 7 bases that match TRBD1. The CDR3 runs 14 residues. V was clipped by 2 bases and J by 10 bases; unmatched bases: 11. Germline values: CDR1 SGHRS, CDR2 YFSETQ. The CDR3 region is CASSFLTGASDYTF. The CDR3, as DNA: TGCGCCAGCAGCTTTTTAACAGGGGCGAGCGACTACACCTTC.

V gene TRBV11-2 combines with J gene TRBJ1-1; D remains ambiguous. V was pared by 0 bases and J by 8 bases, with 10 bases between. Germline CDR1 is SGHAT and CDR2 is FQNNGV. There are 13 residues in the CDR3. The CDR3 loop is CASSLEAINEAFF. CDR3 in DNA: TGTGCCAGCAGCTTAGAGGCAATCAACGAAGCTTTCTTT.

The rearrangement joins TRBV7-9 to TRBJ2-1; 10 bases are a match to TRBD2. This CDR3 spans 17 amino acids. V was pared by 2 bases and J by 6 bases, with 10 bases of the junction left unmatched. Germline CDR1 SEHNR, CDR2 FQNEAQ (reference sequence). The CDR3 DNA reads TGTGCCAGCAGCTTACCCAGGTCTAGCGGGGGACGCAATGAGCAGTTCTTC. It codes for CASSLPRSSGGRNEQFF.

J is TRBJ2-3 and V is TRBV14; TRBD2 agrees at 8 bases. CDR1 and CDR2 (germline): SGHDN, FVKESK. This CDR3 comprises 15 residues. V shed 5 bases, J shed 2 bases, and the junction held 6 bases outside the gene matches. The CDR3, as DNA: TGTGCCAGCAGCGCCCGGGGGGGCCTCACAGATACGCAGTATTTT. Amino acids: CASSARGGLTDTQYF.

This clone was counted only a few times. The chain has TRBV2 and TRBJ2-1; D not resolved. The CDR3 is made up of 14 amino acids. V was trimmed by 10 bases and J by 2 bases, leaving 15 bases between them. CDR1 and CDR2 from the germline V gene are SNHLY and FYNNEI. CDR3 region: CAIPSRGPYNEQFF. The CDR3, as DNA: TGTGCCATCCCCTCTCGCGGACCCTACAATGAGCAGTTCTTC.

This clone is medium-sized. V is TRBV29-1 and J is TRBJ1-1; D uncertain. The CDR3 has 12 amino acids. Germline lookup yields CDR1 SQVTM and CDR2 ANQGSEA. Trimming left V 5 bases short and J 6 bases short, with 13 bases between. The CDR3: CSVFSWKAEAFF. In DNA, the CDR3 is TGCAGCGTTTTCAGCTGGAAAGCTGAAGCTTTCTTT.

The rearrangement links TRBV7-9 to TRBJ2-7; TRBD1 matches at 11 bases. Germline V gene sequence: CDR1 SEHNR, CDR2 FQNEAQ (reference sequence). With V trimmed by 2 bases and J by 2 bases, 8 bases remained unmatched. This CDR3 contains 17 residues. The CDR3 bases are TGTGCCAGCAGCTTACTAGATCCGGGACAGGGGGCCTACGAGCAGTACTTC. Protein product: CASSLLDPGQGAYEQYF.

The CDR3, as DNA: TGCGCCAGCAGTGATCGTCTAGCCACCGGGGAGCTGTTTTTT. It encodes CASSDRLATGELFF. This chain links TRBV10-2 with TRBJ2-2, with TRBD2 as a possible D gene (5 bases). CDR3 length: 14 residues. Germline CDR1 and CDR2: WSHSY and SAAADI. V was shortened by 3 bases and J by 4 bases, with 9 bases between the two germline ends.

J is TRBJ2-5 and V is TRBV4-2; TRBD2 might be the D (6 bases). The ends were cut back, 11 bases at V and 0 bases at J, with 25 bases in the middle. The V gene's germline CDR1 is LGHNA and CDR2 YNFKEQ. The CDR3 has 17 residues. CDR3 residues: CACGVYPALNHQETQYF. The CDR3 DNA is TGTGCCTGCGGGGTGTATCCAGCCCTAAACCACCAAGAGACCCAGTACTTC.

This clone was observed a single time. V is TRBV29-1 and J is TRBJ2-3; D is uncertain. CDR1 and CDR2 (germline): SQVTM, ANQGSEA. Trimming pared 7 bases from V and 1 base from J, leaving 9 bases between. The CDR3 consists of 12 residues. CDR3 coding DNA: TGCAGCGCCGACCCGGGCACAGATACGCAGTATTTT. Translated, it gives CSADPGTDTQYF.

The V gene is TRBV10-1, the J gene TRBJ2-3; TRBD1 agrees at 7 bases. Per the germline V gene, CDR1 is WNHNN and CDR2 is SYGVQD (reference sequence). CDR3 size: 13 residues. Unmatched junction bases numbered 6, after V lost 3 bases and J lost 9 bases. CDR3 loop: CASSERRQGTQYF. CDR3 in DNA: TGCGCCAGCAGTGAACGCCGACAGGGCACGCAGTATTTT.

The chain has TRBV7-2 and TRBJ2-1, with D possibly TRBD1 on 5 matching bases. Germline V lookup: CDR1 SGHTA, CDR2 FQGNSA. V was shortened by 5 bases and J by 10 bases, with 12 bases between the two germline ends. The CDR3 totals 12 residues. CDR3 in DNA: TGTGCCAGCAGCCGAAACAGGCTAGAGCAGTTCTTC. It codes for CASSRNRLEQFF.

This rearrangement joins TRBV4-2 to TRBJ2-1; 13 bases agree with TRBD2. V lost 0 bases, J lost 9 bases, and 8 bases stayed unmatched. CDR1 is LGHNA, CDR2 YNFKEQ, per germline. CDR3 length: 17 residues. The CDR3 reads CASSQDARLAGGIEQFF. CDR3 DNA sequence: TGTGCCAGCAGCCAAGACGCCAGACTAGCGGGGGGCATTGAGCAGTTCTTC.

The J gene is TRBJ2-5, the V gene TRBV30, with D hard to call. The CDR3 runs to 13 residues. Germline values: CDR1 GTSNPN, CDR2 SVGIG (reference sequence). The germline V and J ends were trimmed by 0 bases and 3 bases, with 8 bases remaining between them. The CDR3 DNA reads TGTGCCTGGAGTGTACGCCTCAAAGAGACCCAGTACTTC. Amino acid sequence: CAWSVRLKETQYF. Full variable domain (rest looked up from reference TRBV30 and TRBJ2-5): SQTIHQWPATLVQPVGSPLSLECTVEGTSNPNLYWYRQAAGRGLQLLFYSVGIGQISSEVPQNLSASRPQDRQFILSSKKLLLSDSGFYLCAWSVRLKETQYFGPGTRLLVL.

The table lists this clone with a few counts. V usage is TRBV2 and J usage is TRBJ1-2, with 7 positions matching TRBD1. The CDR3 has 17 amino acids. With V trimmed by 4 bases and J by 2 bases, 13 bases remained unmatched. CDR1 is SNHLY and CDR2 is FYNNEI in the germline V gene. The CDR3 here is CASSVVARGRGNYGYTF. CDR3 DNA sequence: TGTGCCAGCAGTGTGGTAGCGCGGGGCAGGGGGAACTATGGCTACACCTTC. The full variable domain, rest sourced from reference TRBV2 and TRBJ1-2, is EPEVTQTPSHQVTQMGQEVILRCVPISNHLYFYWYRQILGQKVEFLVSFYNNEISEKSEIFDDQFSVERPDGSNFTLKIRSTKLEDSAMYFCASSVVARGRGNYGYTFGSGTRLTVV.

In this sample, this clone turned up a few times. The CDR3 reads CASFTRGQNTEAFF. The CDR3 DNA follows: TGTGCCAGTTTCACCCGCGGACAGAACACTGAAGCTTTCTTT. V and J are TRBV19 and TRBJ1-1, with D possibly being TRBD1 (5 bases). Trimming took 8 bases from V and 1 from J, leaving 14 bases between them. CDR3 length equals 14 residues. The V gene's germline CDR1 is LNHDA and CDR2 SQIVND (reference sequence).

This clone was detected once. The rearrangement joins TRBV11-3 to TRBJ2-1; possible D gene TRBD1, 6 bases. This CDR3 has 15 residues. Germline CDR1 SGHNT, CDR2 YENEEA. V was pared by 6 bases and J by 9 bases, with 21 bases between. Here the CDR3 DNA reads TGTGCCAGCAGTTCACTCGGGACATTCGCGGGTGAGCAGTTCTTC. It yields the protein CASSSLGTFAGEQFF.

Here the CDR3 reads CASSLAWGDSDRYF. The CDR3, as DNA: TGTGCCAGCAGCTTAGCGTGGGGGGACTCTGATCGGTACTTC. The genes are TRBV7-8 and TRBJ2-7; TRBD2 might be the D (6 bases). The CDR3 covers 14 residues. V dropped 0 bases and J dropped 12 bases, with 18 bases sitting between them. Per the germline V gene, CDR1 is SGHVS and CDR2 is FQNEAQ. The full variable domain, completed using reference TRBV7-8 and TRBJ2-7, is GAGVSQSPRYKVAKRGQDVALRCDPISGHVSLFWYQQALGQGPEFLTYFQNEAQLDKSGLPSDRFFAERPEGSVSTLKIQRTQQEDSAVYLCASSLAWGDSDRYFGPGTRLTVT.

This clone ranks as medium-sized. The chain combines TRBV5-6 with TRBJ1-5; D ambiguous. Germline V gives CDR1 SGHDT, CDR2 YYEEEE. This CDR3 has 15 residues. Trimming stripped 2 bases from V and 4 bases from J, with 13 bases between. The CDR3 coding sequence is TGTGCCAGCAGCTTTTCTAGGGTTTTAAATCAGCCCCAGCATTTT. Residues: CASSFSRVLNQPQHF.

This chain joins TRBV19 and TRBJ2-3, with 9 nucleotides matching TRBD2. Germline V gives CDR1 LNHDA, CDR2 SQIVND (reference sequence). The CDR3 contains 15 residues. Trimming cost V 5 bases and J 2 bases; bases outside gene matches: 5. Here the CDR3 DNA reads TGTGCCAGTAGTGAGACTAGCGGCTTCACAGATACGCAGTATTTT. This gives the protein CASSETSGFTDTQYF.